Listed below are T cell receptor beta chains from one sample, sequenced in a study of cytomegalovirus exposure and HLA in healthy donors. TCRdb's copy holds only in-frame clones and misses some; the assay was immunoSEQ multiplex PCR. The table has 100,000 to 150,000 clones, about 70% seen once. Sequencing was done on a sample of PBMCs. The source is a male donor in good health and CMV-seronegative. Both conserved end residues are part of each CDR3. A D gene is named only where the DNA matches it firmly. The size entry is marked missing in some rows and otherwise reads once, few, many or a size class.

v_gene: TRBV20-1
abundance: once
j_gene: TRBJ1-1
d_gene: .
CDR3nt: TGCAGTGCTAGAGATGAGGGCGCGGCTTTCTTT
CDR3aa: CSARDEGAAFF

v_gene: TRBV7-9
abundance: .
j_gene: TRBJ1-1
d_gene: TRBD1
CDR3nt: TGTGCCAGCAGCCGTGACAGGGGTTGGGCTGAAGCTTTCTTT
CDR3aa: CASSRDRGWAEAFF

v_gene: TRBV10-3
abundance: few
j_gene: TRBJ2-1
d_gene: TRBD2
CDR3nt: TGTGCCATCAGTGATCCCGGGACTAGCGGGAGGCACCTCTACAATGAGCAGTTCTTC
CDR3aa: CAISDPGTSGRHLYNEQFF

v_gene: TRBV4-3
abundance: .
j_gene: TRBJ1-4
d_gene: .
CDR3nt: TGCGCCAGCAGCCAGTCTACTGCGGGGGGGGCTGAAAAACTGTTTTTT
CDR3aa: CASSQSTAGGAEKLFF

v_gene: TRBV7-8
abundance: once
j_gene: TRBJ2-5
d_gene: .
CDR3nt: TGTGCCAGCAGCTTGTTCGGTACAGAAGAGACCCAGTACTTC
CDR3aa: CASSLFGTEETQYF

v_gene: TRBV2
abundance: .
j_gene: TRBJ1-2
d_gene: TRBD1
CDR3nt: TGTGCCAGCCGGGGCGCGACAGGGGGCGTTTATGGCTACACCTTC
CDR3aa: CASRGATGGVYGYTF

v_gene: TRBV2
abundance: .
j_gene: TRBJ2-4
d_gene: .
CDR3nt: TGTGCCAGCAAACTCGACAGGACCCAAAACATTCAGTACTTC
CDR3aa: CASKLDRTQNIQYF

v_gene: TRBV6-5
abundance: .
j_gene: TRBJ1-1
d_gene: .
CDR3nt: TGTGCCAGCAATCGACAGGTTTTGGACACTGAAGCTTTCTTT
CDR3aa: CASNRQVLDTEAFF

v_gene: TRBV7-9
abundance: .
j_gene: TRBJ2-2
d_gene: TRBD2
CDR3nt: TGTGCCAGCAGCGTACTAGGACTAGCGGGAAAGGCCGGGGAGCTGTTTTTT
CDR3aa: CASSVLGLAGKAGELFF

v_gene: TRBV10-3
abundance: .
j_gene: TRBJ1-5
d_gene: .
CDR3nt: TGTGCCATCAGTGAGAACAGGGCGGGCAATCAGCCCCAGCATTTT
CDR3aa: CAISENRAGNQPQHF

v_gene: TRBV28
abundance: .
j_gene: TRBJ2-1
d_gene: TRBD2
CDR3nt: TGTGCCAGCATTTCGTCGGGGACTAGCGGGAGAAAGTTCTTC
CDR3aa: CASISSGTSGRKFF

v_gene: TRBV4-3
abundance: .
j_gene: TRBJ2-1
d_gene: .
CDR3nt: TGCGCCAGCAGCCAAGAGGGTAGGGGCTACAATGAGCAGTTCTTC
CDR3aa: CASSQEGRGYNEQFF

v_gene: TRBV30
abundance: .
j_gene: TRBJ1-2
d_gene: .
CDR3nt: TGTGCCTGGAGTCCGGGGGTGGGGGACTATGGCTACACCTTC
CDR3aa: CAWSPGVGDYGYTF

v_gene: TRBV5-6
abundance: .
j_gene: TRBJ1-1
d_gene: .
CDR3nt: TGTGCCAGCAGCCAGGGATTGTTGGGCACTGAAGCTTTCTTT
CDR3aa: CASSQGLLGTEAFF

v_gene: TRBV5-6
abundance: .
j_gene: TRBJ1-4
d_gene: .
CDR3nt: TGTGCCAGCAGCTTGGGGTTCTGGCAGGGGTTTGAAAAACTGTTTTTT
CDR3aa: CASSLGFWQGFEKLFF

v_gene: TRBV6-1
abundance: .
j_gene: TRBJ2-7
d_gene: TRBD1
CDR3nt: TGTGCCAGCAGTGCTGGACAGGGGAACTACGAGCAGTACTTC
CDR3aa: CASSAGQGNYEQYF

v_gene: TRBV28
abundance: once
j_gene: TRBJ1-6
d_gene: .
CDR3nt: TGTGCCAGCAGTTTAACTCCGGACAGCAATTCACCCCTCCACTTT
CDR3aa: CASSLTPDSNSPLHF

v_gene: TRBV6-1
abundance: .
j_gene: TRBJ2-6
d_gene: TRBD1
CDR3nt: TGTGCCAGCAGTACGACAGGGCCCGGGGCCAACGTCCTGACTTTC
CDR3aa: CASSTTGPGANVLTF

v_gene: TRBV28
abundance: .
j_gene: TRBJ2-3
d_gene: .
CDR3nt: TGTGCCAGCAGTTTTATGACCGCGGAGGGCGCGGATACGGATACGCAGTATTTT
CDR3aa: CASSFMTAEGADTDTQYF

v_gene: TRBV7-8
abundance: .
j_gene: TRBJ2-2
d_gene: .
CDR3nt: TGTGCCAGCAACCAATGGCTAGCAATGGAGGGTGGGACCGGGGAGCTGTTTTTT
CDR3aa: CASNQWLAMEGGTGELFF

v_gene: TRBV7-9
abundance: few
j_gene: TRBJ1-1
d_gene: .
CDR3nt: TGTGCCAGCATCCCCGGCGCCCAGGGGACACTGGCTTTCTTT
CDR3aa: CASIPGAQGTLAFF

v_gene: TRBV7-3
abundance: .
j_gene: TRBJ2-2
d_gene: .
CDR3nt: TGTGCCAGCAGCTTACAGGGGCCCTCAGTAACCGGGGAGCTGTTTTTT
CDR3aa: CASSLQGPSVTGELFF

v_gene: TRBV28
abundance: few
j_gene: TRBJ1-5
d_gene: .
CDR3nt: TGTGCCAGCAGTTTTTCTGATCAGCCCCAGCATTTT
CDR3aa: CASSFSDQPQHF

v_gene: TRBV5-1
abundance: .
j_gene: TRBJ2-5
d_gene: .
CDR3nt: TGCGCCAGCAGCTTGGGGACTTCCAACAACCTTCAAGAGACCCAGTACTTC
CDR3aa: CASSLGTSNNLQETQYF

v_gene: TRBV4-3
abundance: .
j_gene: TRBJ2-3
d_gene: TRBD1
CDR3nt: TGCGCCAGCAGCCAGGCTAACAGGGGCCCAGATACGCAGTATTTT
CDR3aa: CASSQANRGPDTQYF

v_gene: TRBV7-3
abundance: .
j_gene: TRBJ1-1
d_gene: .
CDR3nt: TGTGCCAGCAGCTTATTGGCGGAACTTAACACTGAAGCTTTCTTT
CDR3aa: CASSLLAELNTEAFF

v_gene: TRBV7-9
abundance: .
j_gene: TRBJ2-6
d_gene: TRBD1
CDR3nt: TGTGCCAGCAGCTCCAGGACAGGGGTGATCTCTGGGGCCAACGTCCTGACTTTC
CDR3aa: CASSSRTGVISGANVLTF

v_gene: TRBV9
abundance: .
j_gene: TRBJ2-4
d_gene: .
CDR3nt: TGTGCCAGCAGCGAAGATGGGGGGGCTGACATTCAGTACTTC
CDR3aa: CASSEDGGADIQYF

v_gene: TRBV5-1
abundance: .
j_gene: TRBJ2-4
d_gene: TRBD1
CDR3nt: TGCGCCAGCAGCTCGACCGGACAGGGCCTAGCCAAAAACATTCAGTACTTC
CDR3aa: CASSSTGQGLAKNIQYF

v_gene: TRBV5-1
abundance: .
j_gene: TRBJ1-2
d_gene: TRBD1
CDR3nt: TGCGCCAGCAGCGGCGGGACAGCCGGCGACTATGGCTACACCTTC
CDR3aa: CASSGGTAGDYGYTF

v_gene: TRBV6-6
abundance: .
j_gene: TRBJ1-4
d_gene: TRBD1
CDR3nt: TGTGCCAGCACTGCCGGGACAGGGTTTGAAAAACTGTTTTTT
CDR3aa: CASTAGTGFEKLFF

v_gene: TRBV9
abundance: .
j_gene: TRBJ2-5
d_gene: TRBD2
CDR3nt: TGTGCCAGCACCGCGGGAGGGTATAATAAAGAGACCCAGTACTTC
CDR3aa: CASTAGGYNKETQYF

v_gene: TRBV5-1
abundance: .
j_gene: TRBJ2-3
d_gene: .
CDR3nt: TGCGCCAGCAGCTTCCAAGGAGCCTCTAGCACAGATACGCAGTATTTT
CDR3aa: CASSFQGASSTDTQYF

v_gene: TRBV28
abundance: few
j_gene: TRBJ2-7
d_gene: TRBD2
CDR3nt: TGTGCCAGCAGTACCGGGACTATCTTACCCTACGAGCAGTACTTC
CDR3aa: CASSTGTILPYEQYF

v_gene: TRBV5-1
abundance: .
j_gene: TRBJ2-1
d_gene: TRBD2
CDR3nt: TGCGCCAGCAGCACCCCACTAGCGGCGGACTACAATGAGCAGTTCTTC
CDR3aa: CASSTPLAADYNEQFF

v_gene: TRBV28
abundance: .
j_gene: TRBJ2-7
d_gene: TRBD1
CDR3nt: TGTGCCAGCAGGGGGGGGACAGGGGCCTACGAGCAGTACTTC
CDR3aa: CASRGGTGAYEQYF

v_gene: TRBV13
abundance: .
j_gene: TRBJ2-3
d_gene: .
CDR3nt: TGTGCCAGCAGCTTAGGTTCTGATACGCAGTATTTT
CDR3aa: CASSLGSDTQYF

v_gene: TRBV6-5
abundance: .
j_gene: TRBJ2-1
d_gene: .
CDR3nt: TGTGCCAGCAGGTGGGAGAGTAAAGGGAATGAGCAGTTCTTC
CDR3aa: CASRWESKGNEQFF

v_gene: TRBV2
abundance: .
j_gene: TRBJ2-4
d_gene: .
CDR3nt: TGTGCCAGCAGGGATCAATTCAGGGAAGCCAAAAACATTCAGTACTTC
CDR3aa: CASRDQFREAKNIQYF

v_gene: TRBV9
abundance: few
j_gene: TRBJ1-6
d_gene: .
CDR3nt: TGTGCCAGCAGCGCGGAGGGGAGGTCACCCCTCCACTTT
CDR3aa: CASSAEGRSPLHF

v_gene: TRBV5-1
abundance: .
j_gene: TRBJ1-2
d_gene: TRBD1
CDR3nt: TGCGCCAGCAGCTCTGGGACAGGACAGGGGGCTTGGAACTATGGCTACACCTTC
CDR3aa: CASSSGTGQGAWNYGYTF

v_gene: TRBV27
abundance: .
j_gene: TRBJ2-3
d_gene: TRBD2
CDR3nt: TGTGCCAGCAGTTTACTCCGTGGGGGGGGCACAGATACGCAGTATTTT
CDR3aa: CASSLLRGGGTDTQYF